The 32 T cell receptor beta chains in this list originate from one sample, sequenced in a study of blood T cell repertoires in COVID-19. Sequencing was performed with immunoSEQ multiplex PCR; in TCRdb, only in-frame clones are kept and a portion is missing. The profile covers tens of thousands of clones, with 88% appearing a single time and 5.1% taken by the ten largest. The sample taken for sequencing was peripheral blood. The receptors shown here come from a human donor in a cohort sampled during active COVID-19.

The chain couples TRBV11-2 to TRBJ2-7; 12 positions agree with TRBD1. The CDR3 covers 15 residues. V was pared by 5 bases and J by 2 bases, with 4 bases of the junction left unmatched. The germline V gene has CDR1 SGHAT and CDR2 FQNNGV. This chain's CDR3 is CASSPGTGGPYEQYF. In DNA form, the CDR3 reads TGTGCCAGCAGCCCCGGGACAGGGGGCCCCTACGAGCAGTACTTC. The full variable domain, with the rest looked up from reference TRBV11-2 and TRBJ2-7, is EAGVAQSPRYKIIEKRQSVAFWCNPISGHATLYWYQQILGQGPKLLIQFQNNGVVDDSQLPKDRFSAERLKGVDSTLKIQPAKLEDSAVYLCASSPGTGGPYEQYFGPGTRLTVT.

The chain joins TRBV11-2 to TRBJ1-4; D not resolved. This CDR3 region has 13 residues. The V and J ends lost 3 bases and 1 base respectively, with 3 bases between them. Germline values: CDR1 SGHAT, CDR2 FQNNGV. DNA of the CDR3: TGTGCCAGCAGCTTCGGAACTAATGAAAAACTGTTTTTT. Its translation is CASSFGTNEKLFF.

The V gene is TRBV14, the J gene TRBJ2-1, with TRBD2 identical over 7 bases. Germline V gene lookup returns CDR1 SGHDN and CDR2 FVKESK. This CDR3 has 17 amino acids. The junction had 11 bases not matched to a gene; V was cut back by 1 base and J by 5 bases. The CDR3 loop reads CASSQGSREDANNEQFF. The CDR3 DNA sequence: TGTGCCAGCAGCCAAGGTTCCCGGGAGGACGCTAACAATGAGCAGTTCTTC.

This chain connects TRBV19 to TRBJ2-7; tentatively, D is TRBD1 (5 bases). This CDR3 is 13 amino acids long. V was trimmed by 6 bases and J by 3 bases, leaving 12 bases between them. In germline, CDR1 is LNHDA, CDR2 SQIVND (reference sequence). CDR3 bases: TGTGCCAGTAGCCGTACAGGTCACTACGAGCAGTACTTC. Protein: CASSRTGHYEQYF.

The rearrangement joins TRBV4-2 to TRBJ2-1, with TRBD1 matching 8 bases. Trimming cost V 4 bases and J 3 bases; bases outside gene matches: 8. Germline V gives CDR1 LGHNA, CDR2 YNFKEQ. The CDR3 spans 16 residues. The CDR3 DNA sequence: TGTGCCAGCAGCCGACCGGGACAGGCTAACTACAATGAGCAGTTCTTC. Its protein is CASSRPGQANYNEQFF.

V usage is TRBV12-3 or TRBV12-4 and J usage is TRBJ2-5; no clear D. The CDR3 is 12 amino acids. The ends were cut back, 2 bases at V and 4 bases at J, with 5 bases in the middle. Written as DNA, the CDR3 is TGTGCCAGCAGTTTACCAGGAGAGACCCAGTACTTC. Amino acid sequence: CASSLPGETQYF.

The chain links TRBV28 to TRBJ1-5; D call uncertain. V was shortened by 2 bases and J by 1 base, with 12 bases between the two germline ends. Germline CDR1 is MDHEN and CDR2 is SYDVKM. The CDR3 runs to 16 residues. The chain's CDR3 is CASSLVRLKSNQPQHF. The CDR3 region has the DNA TGTGCCAGCAGTTTAGTCAGGCTAAAGAGCAATCAGCCCCAGCATTTT.

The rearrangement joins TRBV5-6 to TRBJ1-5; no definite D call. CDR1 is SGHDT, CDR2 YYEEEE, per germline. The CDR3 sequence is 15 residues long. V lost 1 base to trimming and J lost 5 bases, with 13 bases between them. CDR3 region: CASSLRGWVDQPQHF. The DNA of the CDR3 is TGTGCCAGCAGCTTGCGAGGGTGGGTGGATCAGCCCCAGCATTTT.

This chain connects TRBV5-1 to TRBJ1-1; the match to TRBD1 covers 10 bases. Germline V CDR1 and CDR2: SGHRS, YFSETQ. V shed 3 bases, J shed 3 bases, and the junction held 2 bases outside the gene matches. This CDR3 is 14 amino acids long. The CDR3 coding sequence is TGCGCCAGCAGCTCTGGACAGGGGGACACTGAAGCTTTCTTT. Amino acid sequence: CASSSGQGDTEAFF.

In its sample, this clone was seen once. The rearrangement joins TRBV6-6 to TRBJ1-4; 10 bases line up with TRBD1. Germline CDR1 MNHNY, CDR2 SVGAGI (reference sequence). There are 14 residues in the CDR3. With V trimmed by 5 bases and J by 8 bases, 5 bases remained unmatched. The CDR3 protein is CASSRQGAGEKLFF. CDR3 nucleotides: TGTGCCAGCAGTCGACAGGGGGCAGGGGAAAAACTGTTTTTT.

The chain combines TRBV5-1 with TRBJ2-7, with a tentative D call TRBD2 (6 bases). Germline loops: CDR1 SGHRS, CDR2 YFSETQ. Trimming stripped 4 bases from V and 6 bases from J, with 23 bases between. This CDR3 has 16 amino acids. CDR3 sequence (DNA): TGCGCCAGCAGCGGTCTGGGGGGAGCGTCTCGGGGCGAGCAGTACTTC. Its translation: CASSGLGGASRGEQYF.

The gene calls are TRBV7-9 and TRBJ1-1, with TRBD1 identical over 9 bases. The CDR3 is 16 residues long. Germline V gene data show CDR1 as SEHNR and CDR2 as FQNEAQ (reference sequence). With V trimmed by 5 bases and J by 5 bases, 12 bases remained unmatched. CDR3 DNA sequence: TGTGCCAGCAGCCCTCACCAGGACAGGGGAAGGACTGAAGCTTTCTTT. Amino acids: CASSPHQDRGRTEAFF. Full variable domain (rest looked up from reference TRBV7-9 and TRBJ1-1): DTGVSQNPRHKITKRGQNVTFRCDPISEHNRLYWYRQTLGQGPEFLTYFQNEAQLEKSRLLSDRFSAERPKGSFSTLEIQRTEQGDSAMYLCASSPHQDRGRTEAFFGQGTRLTVV.

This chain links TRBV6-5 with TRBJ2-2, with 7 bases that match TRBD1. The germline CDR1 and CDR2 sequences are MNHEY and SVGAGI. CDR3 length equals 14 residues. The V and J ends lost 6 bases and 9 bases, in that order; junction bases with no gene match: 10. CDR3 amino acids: CASRGTANRRELFF. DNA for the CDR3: TGTGCCAGCAGGGGGACAGCCAATAGGAGGGAGCTGTTTTTT.

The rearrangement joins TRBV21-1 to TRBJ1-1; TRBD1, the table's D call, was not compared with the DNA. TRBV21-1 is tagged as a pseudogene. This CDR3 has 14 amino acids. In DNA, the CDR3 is TGTGCCAGCAGCCAAGGACAGGGAGAATCTGAAGCTTTCTTT. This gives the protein CASSQGQGESEAFF.

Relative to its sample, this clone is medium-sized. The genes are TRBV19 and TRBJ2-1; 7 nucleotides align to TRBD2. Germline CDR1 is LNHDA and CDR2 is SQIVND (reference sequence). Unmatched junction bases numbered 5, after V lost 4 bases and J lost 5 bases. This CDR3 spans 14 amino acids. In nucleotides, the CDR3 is TGTGCCAGTAGTAATCAGCGGGATGACAATGAGCAGTTCTTC. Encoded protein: CASSNQRDDNEQFF.

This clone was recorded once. CDR3 coding DNA: TGTGCCAGCAGTCCCCTCGTAGTGGAGGGTGGGACCCAGTACTTC. Its translation: CASSPLVVEGGTQYF. This chain uses TRBV3-1 (or the pseudogene TRBV3-2) with TRBJ2-5; possibly TRBD2 for D (6 bases). The CDR3 totals 15 residues. With 6 bases removed from V and 7 bases from J, the gap between germline ends came to 21 bases. CDR1 is LGHDT, CDR2 YNNKEL, per germline (reference sequence).

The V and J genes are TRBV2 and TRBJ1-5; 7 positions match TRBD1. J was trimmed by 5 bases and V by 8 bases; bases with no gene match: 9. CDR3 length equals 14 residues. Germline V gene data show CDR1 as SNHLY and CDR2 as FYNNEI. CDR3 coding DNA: TGTGCCAGCTTGAGGAACAGGGGAGATCAGCCCCAGCATTTT. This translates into CASLRNRGDQPQHF.

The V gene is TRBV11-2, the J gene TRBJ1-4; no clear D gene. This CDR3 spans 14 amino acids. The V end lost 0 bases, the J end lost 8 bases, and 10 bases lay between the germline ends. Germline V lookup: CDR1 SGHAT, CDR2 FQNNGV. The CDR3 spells CASSLEVVAEKLFF. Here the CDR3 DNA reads TGTGCCAGCAGCTTAGAGGTGGTCGCGGAAAAACTGTTTTTT.

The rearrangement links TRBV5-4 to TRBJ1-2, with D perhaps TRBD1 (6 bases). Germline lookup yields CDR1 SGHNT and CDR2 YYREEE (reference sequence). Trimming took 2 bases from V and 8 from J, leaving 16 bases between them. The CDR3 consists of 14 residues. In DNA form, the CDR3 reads TGTGCCAGCAGCTTACAGGGAAGGGGTAGAGGCTACACCTTC. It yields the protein CASSLQGRGRGYTF.

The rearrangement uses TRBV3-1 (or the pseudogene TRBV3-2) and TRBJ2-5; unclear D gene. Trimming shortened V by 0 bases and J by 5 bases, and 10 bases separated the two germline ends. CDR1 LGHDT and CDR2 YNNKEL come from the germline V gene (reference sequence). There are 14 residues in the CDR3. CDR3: CASSQDVTSETQYF. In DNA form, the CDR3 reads TGTGCCAGCAGCCAAGATGTAACTTCCGAGACCCAGTACTTC.

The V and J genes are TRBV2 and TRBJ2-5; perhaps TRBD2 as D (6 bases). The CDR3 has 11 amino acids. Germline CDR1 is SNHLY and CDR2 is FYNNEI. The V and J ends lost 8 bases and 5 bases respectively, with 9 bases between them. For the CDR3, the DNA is TGTGCCAGCGGGAGGAGGGAGACCCAGTACTTC. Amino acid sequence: CASGRRETQYF.

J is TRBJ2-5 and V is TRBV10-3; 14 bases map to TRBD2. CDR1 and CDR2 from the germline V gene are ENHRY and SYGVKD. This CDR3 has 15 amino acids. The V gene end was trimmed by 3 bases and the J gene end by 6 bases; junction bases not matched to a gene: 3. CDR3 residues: CAISDGTSGSQTQYF. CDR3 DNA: TGTGCCATCAGTGACGGGACTAGCGGGAGCCAGACCCAGTACTTC.

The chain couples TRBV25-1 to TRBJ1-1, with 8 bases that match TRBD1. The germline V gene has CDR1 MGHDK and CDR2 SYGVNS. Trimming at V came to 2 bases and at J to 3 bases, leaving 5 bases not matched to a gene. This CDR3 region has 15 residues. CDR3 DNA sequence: TGTGCCAGCAGTGAACAGGGGGCATTAGACACTGAAGCTTTCTTT. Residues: CASSEQGALDTEAFF.

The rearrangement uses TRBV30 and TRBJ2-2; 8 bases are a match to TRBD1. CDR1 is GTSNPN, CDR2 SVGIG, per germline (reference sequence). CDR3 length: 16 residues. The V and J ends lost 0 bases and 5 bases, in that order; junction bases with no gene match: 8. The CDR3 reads CAWSVPTGGRTGELFF. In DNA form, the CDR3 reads TGTGCCTGGAGTGTCCCAACAGGGGGGAGGACCGGGGAGCTGTTTTTT.

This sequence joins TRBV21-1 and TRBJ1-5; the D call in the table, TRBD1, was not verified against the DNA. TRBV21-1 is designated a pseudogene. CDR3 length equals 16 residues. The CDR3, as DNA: TGTGCCAGCAGAGGACAGGGAGAGGGGAGCAATCAGCCCCAGCATTTT. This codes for CASRGQGEGSNQPQHF.

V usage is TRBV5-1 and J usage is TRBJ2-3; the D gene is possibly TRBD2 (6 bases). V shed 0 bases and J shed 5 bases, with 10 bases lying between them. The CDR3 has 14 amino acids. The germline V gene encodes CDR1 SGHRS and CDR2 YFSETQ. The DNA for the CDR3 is TGCGCCAGCAGCTTGGATGGGGGGAAAGATACGCAGTATTTT. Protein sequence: CASSLDGGKDTQYF. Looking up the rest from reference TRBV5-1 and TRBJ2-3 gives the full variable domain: KAGVTQTPRYLIKTRGQQVTLSCSPISGHRSVSWYQQTPGQGLQFLFEYFSETQRNKGNFPGRFSGRQFSNSRSEMNVSTLELGDSALYLCASSLDGGKDTQYFGPGTRLTVL.

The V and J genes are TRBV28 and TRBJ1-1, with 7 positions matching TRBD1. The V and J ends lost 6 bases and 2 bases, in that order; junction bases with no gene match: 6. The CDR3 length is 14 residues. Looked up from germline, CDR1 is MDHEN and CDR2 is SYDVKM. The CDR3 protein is CASRPTGDNTEAFF. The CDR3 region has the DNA TGTGCCAGCAGACCCACAGGGGATAACACTGAAGCTTTCTTT.

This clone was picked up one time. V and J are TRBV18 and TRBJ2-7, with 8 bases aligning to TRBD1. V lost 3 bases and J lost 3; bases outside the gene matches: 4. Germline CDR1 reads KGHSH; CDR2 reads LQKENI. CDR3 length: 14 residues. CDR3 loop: CASSPTGVGYEQYF. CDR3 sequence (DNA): TGTGCCAGCTCACCGACAGGGGTAGGCTACGAGCAGTACTTC.

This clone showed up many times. The DNA for the CDR3 is TGTGCCAGCCGGCTGGTGGGGCACGCAGGGGATGGTCCTGGGGCCAACGTCCTGACTTTC. Encoded protein: CASRLVGHAGDGPGANVLTF. The genes are TRBV3-1 (or the pseudogene TRBV3-2) and TRBJ2-6, with D possibly matching TRBD1 (6 bases). Germline V CDR1 and CDR2: LGHDT, YNNKEL (reference sequence). The CDR3 loop spans 20 amino acids. Trimming took off 8 bases at V and 2 bases at J, with 28 bases between the two ends.

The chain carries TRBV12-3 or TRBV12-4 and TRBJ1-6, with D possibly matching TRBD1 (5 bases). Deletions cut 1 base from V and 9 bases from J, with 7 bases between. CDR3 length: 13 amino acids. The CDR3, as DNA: TGTGCCAGCAGTTTAGTCCAGGGTTCACCCCTCCACTTT. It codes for CASSLVQGSPLHF.

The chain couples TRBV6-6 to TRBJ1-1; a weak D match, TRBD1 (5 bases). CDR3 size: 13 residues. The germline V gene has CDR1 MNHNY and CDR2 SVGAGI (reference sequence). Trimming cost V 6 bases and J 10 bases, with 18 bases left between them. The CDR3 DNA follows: TGTGCCAGCAGCCAGTCGGGGGGGTCCCGAGCTTTCTTT. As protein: CASSQSGGSRAFF.

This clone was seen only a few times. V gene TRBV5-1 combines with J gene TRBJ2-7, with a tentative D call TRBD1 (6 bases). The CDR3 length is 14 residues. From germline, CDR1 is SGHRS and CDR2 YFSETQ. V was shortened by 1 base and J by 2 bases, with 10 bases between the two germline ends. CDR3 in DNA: TGCGCCAGCAGCTTGACAGGGAATCCCTACGAGCAGTACTTC. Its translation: CASSLTGNPYEQYF.